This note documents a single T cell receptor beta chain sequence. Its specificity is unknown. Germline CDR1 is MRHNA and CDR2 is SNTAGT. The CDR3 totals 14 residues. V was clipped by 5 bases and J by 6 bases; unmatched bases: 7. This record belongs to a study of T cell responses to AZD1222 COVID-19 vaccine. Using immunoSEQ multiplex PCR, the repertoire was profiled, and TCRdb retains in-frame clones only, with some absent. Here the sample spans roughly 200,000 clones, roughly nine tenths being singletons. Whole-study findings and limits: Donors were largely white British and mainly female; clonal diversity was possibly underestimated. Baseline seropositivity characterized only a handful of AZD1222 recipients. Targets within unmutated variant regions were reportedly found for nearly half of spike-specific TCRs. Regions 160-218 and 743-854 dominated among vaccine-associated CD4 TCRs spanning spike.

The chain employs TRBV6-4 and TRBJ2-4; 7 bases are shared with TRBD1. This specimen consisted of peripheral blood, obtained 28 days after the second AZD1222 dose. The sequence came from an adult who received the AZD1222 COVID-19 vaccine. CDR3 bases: TGTGCCAGCAGTTCAGACAGGGCAGGAAACATTCAGTACTTC. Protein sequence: CASSSDRAGNIQYF.